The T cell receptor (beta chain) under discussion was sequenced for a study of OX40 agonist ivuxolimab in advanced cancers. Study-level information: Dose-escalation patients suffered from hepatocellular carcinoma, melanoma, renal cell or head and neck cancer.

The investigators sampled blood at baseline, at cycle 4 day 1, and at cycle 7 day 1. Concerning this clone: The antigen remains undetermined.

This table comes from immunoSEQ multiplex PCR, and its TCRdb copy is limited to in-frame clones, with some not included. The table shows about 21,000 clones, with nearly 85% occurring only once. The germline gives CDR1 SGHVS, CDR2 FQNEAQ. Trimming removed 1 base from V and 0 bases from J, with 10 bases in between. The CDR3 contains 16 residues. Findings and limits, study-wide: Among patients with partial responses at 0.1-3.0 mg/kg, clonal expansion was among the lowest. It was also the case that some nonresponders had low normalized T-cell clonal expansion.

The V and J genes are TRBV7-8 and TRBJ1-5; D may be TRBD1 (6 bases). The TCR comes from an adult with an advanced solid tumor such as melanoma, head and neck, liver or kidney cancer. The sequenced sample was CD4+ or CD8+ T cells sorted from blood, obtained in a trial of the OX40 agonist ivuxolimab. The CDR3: CASSLGSGDSNQPQHF. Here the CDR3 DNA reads TGTGCCAGCAGCTTAGGCTCAGGGGATAGCAATCAGCCCCAGCATTTT.